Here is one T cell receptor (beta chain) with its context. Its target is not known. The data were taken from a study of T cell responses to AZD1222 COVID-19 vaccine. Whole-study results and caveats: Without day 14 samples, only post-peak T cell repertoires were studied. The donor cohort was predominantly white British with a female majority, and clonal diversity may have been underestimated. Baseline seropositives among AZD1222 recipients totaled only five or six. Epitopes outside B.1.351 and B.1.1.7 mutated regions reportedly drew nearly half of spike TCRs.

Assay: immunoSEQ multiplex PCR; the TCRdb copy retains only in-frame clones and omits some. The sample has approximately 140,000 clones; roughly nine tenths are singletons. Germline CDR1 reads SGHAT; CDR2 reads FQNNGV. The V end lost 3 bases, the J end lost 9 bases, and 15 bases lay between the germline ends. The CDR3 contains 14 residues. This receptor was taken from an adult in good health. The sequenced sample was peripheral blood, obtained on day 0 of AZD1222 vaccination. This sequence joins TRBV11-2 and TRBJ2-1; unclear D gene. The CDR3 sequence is CASSFFPMGAEQFF. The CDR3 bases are TGTGCCAGCAGCTTTTTTCCTATGGGCGCTGAGCAGTTCTTC.